This is a list of T cell receptor beta chains from one sample in a study of blood T cell repertoires in COVID-19. The table came from immunoSEQ multiplex PCR; TCRdb's copy has only in-frame clones and leaves some out. The sample has about 160,000 clones; 90% to 95% are singletons. The sample consisted of peripheral blood. The receptors shown here come from a woman aged 45-59 years with acute or convalescent COVID-19. Both conserved end residues are part of each CDR3. A D gene is named only where the DNA matches it firmly. Some rows mark clone size as missing; the rest say once, few, many or name a class of expanded clone.

CDR3 protein: CATLSGNEQFF
CDR3 DNA: TGTGCCACATTATCGGGAAATGAGCAGTTCTTC
clone size: .
J gene: TRBJ2-1
D gene: .
V gene: TRBV10-3

CDR3 protein: CASSSNLPGQGHYGYTF
CDR3 DNA: TGTGCCAGCAGTTCGAATCTACCGGGACAGGGACACTATGGCTACACCTTC
clone size: .
J gene: TRBJ1-2
D gene: TRBD1
V gene: TRBV27

CDR3 protein: CASSQDLDRGRSYNEQFF
CDR3 DNA: TGCGCCAGCAGCCAAGATCTAGACAGGGGGCGATCCTACAATGAGCAGTTCTTC
clone size: .
J gene: TRBJ2-1
D gene: TRBD1
V gene: TRBV4-1

CDR3 protein: CASSLGRGPLHF
CDR3 DNA: TGTGCCAGCAGCTTGGGGAGAGGACCCCTCCACTTT
clone size: .
J gene: TRBJ1-6
D gene: .
V gene: TRBV5-6

CDR3 protein: CASSLGDRYLSTNEKLFF
CDR3 DNA: TGCGCCAGCAGCTTGGGCGACAGATATCTTTCAACTAATGAAAAACTGTTTTTT
clone size: .
J gene: TRBJ1-4
D gene: .
V gene: TRBV5-1

CDR3 protein: CASSSLRTGTGGFYGYTF
CDR3 DNA: TGTGCCAGCTCTTCCCTCCGAACCGGGACTGGGGGATTCTATGGCTACACCTTC
clone size: .
J gene: TRBJ1-2
D gene: .
V gene: TRBV28

CDR3 protein: CATSREGGRVLTF
CDR3 DNA: TGTGCCACCAGCAGAGAAGGGGGAAGGGTCCTGACTTTC
clone size: .
J gene: TRBJ2-6
D gene: .
V gene: TRBV15

CDR3 protein: CASSLAVSFYEQYF
CDR3 DNA: TGTGCCAGCAGCTTAGCTGTGTCCTTCTACGAGCAGTACTTC
clone size: .
J gene: TRBJ2-7
D gene: .
V gene: TRBV7-6

CDR3 protein: CATSDNTGFEQYF
CDR3 DNA: TGTGCCACCAGTGACAATACGGGGTTCGAGCAGTACTTC
clone size: .
J gene: TRBJ2-7
D gene: .
V gene: TRBV24-1

CDR3 protein: CASSYEGNNYGYTF
CDR3 DNA: TGTGCCAGCAGTTACGAGGGCAACAACTATGGCTACACCTTC
clone size: .
J gene: TRBJ1-2
D gene: .
V gene: TRBV6-5

CDR3 protein: CASSQARGPETQYF
CDR3 DNA: TGCGCCAGCAGCCAAGCCAGGGGCCCAGAGACCCAGTACTTC
clone size: once
J gene: TRBJ2-5
D gene: .
V gene: TRBV4-1

CDR3 protein: CASSPSDTGGNGELFF
CDR3 DNA: TGTGCCAGCAGCCCCAGCGACACAGGGGGGAACGGGGAGCTGTTTTTT
clone size: once
J gene: TRBJ2-2
D gene: TRBD1
V gene: TRBV14

CDR3 protein: CASRSGGTNTDTQYF
CDR3 DNA: TGTGCCAGCAGAAGCGGGGGGACCAACACAGATACGCAGTATTTT
clone size: .
J gene: TRBJ2-3
D gene: TRBD2
V gene: TRBV28

CDR3 protein: CASSPTAGGPYEQYF
CDR3 DNA: TGCGCCAGCAGCCCGACAGCGGGAGGACCCTACGAGCAGTACTTC
clone size: .
J gene: TRBJ2-7
D gene: TRBD2
V gene: TRBV4-3

CDR3 protein: CASSRYLPGDDYGYTF
CDR3 DNA: TGTGCCAGCAGCCGCTATCTCCCGGGGGACGACTATGGCTACACCTTC
clone size: once
J gene: TRBJ1-2
D gene: .
V gene: TRBV7-8

CDR3 protein: CASNPTGTIISNSPLHF
CDR3 DNA: TGTGCCAGTAACCCAACAGGGACCATAATTTCTAATTCACCCCTCCACTTT
clone size: .
J gene: TRBJ1-6
D gene: .
V gene: TRBV19

CDR3 protein: CAISEGLAGANEQFF
CDR3 DNA: TGTGCCATCAGTGAAGGGCTAGCGGGGGCCAATGAGCAGTTCTTC
clone size: .
J gene: TRBJ2-1
D gene: TRBD2
V gene: TRBV10-3

CDR3 protein: CASSLGMGQGHYGYTF
CDR3 DNA: TGCGCCAGCAGCTTGGGTATGGGACAGGGTCACTATGGCTACACCTTC
clone size: .
J gene: TRBJ1-2
D gene: TRBD1
V gene: TRBV5-1

CDR3 protein: CASIPTASSYNEQFF
CDR3 DNA: TGTGCCAGCATTCCGACAGCGAGCTCCTACAATGAGCAGTTCTTC
clone size: once
J gene: TRBJ2-1
D gene: .
V gene: TRBV27

CDR3 protein: CASSAKSSGTYNEQFF
CDR3 DNA: TGTGCCAGCAGTGCAAAGTCTAGCGGAACCTACAATGAGCAGTTCTTC
clone size: .
J gene: TRBJ2-1
D gene: TRBD2
V gene: TRBV2

CDR3 protein: CASSLEGVRPNYGYTF
CDR3 DNA: TGCGCCAGCAGCTTGGAGGGGGTCCGCCCTAACTATGGCTACACCTTC
clone size: once
J gene: TRBJ1-2
D gene: .
V gene: TRBV5-1

CDR3 protein: CASSPIMPGQGPYGYTF
CDR3 DNA: TGTGCCAGCTCACCGATAATGCCGGGACAGGGACCCTATGGCTACACCTTC
clone size: .
J gene: TRBJ1-2
D gene: TRBD1
V gene: TRBV18

CDR3 protein: CASSLADEQYF
CDR3 DNA: TGTGCCAGTAGCCTCGCGGACGAGCAGTACTTC
clone size: .
J gene: TRBJ2-7
D gene: .
V gene: TRBV19

CDR3 protein: CASSQAGNYGYTF
CDR3 DNA: TGTGCCAGCAGCCAGGCAGGGAACTATGGCTACACCTTC
clone size: .
J gene: TRBJ1-2
D gene: .
V gene: TRBV3-1/TRBV3-2

CDR3 protein: CASNHRDRNTEAFF
CDR3 DNA: TGCGCCAGCAACCACCGGGACAGGAACACTGAAGCTTTCTTT
clone size: .
J gene: TRBJ1-1
D gene: TRBD1
V gene: TRBV5-1